The sequence of this T cell receptor beta chain was determined in a study of shared clonotypes between healthy human individuals. Assay execution took place at the deep level. Using immunoSEQ multiplex PCR, the repertoire was profiled, and TCRdb retains in-frame clones only, with some absent. In the table there are 2 million to 2.5 million clones, 80% to 95% of which are singletons. Study-wide results and limits: With a handful of donors compared, around 5.4% of naive CD4 clonotypes were shared.

Germline CDR1 SGHRS, CDR2 YFSETQ. Trimming pared 3 bases from V and 3 bases from J, leaving 15 bases between. This CDR3 comprises 15 residues. Turning to this clone: Its specificity is not known.

The chain employs TRBV5-1 and TRBJ1-1; D might be TRBD1 (6 bases). Sequenced: naive CD4+ T cells from PBMCs. The subset was: CD45RA+ positively selected. The sequence came from a man younger than 30 in good health. Some clones in this sample may be carry-over from other donors' samples. DNA of the CDR3: TGCGCCAGCAGCTCGCAGGGGAACGCGGACACTGAAGCTTTCTTT. This codes for CASSSQGNADTEAFF.